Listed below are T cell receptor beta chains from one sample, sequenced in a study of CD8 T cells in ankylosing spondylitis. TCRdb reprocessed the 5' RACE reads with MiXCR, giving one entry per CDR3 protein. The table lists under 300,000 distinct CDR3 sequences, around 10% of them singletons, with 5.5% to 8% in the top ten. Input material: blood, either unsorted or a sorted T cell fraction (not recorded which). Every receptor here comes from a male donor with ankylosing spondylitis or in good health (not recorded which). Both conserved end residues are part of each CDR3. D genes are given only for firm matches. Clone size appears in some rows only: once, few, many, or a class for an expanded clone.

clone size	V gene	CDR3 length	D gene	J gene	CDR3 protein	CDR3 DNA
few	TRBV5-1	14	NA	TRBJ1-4	CASSLPGLNEKLFF	TGCGCCAGCAGCTTGCCAGGGCTTAATGAAAAACTGTTTTTT
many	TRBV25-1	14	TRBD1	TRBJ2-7	CASSIGTERYEQYF	TGTGCCAGCAGCATTGGGACAGAGCGTTACGAGCAGTACTTC
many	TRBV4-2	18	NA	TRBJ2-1	CASSQEGRQPEWGEQQFF	TGTGCCAGCAGCCAAGAAGGCCGACAGCCTGAATGGGGTGAGCAGCAGTTCTTC
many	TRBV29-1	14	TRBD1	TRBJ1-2	CSVDLKGQGRGYTF	TGCAGCGTTGACCTGAAAGGACAGGGCAGGGGCTACACCTTC
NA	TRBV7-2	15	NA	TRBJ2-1	CASSPGAQPNNEQFF	TGTGCCAGCAGCCCAGGGGCGCAGCCTAACAATGAGCAGTTCTTC
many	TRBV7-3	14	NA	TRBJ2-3	CASSETSRPDTQYF	TGTGCCAGCAGCGAAACTAGCCGGCCAGATACGCAGTATTTT
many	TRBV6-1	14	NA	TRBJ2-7	CASSPSETTYEQYF	TGTGCCAGCAGCCCCTCAGAGACCACCTACGAGCAGTACTTC
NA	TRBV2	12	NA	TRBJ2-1	CATQQLGDEQFF	TGTGCCACCCAGCAACTGGGCGATGAGCAGTTCTTC
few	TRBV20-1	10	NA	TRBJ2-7	CSASIREQYF	TGCAGTGCTAGTATACGGGAGCAGTACTTC
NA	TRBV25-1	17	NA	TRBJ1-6	CASSEYLQSSYNSPLHF	TGTGCCAGCAGTGAATATTTGCAGAGCTCCTATAATTCACCCCTCCACTTT
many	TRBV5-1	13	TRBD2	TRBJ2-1	CASSLGEGLEQFF	TGCGCCAGCAGCTTAGGGGAGGGTTTGGAGCAGTTCTTC
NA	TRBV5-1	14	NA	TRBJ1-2	CASSLWQGSDGYTF	TGCGCCAGCAGCTTGTGGCAGGGATCCGATGGCTACACCTTC
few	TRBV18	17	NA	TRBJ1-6	CASSPYSTSSYNSPLHF	TGTGCCAGCTCACCATACAGCACGAGCTCCTATAATTCACCCCTCCACTTT
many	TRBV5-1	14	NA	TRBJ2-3	CASSSMTSTDTQYF	TGCGCCAGCAGCTCGATGACTAGCACAGATACGCAGTATTTT
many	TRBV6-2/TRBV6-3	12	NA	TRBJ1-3	CASSRFGNTIYF	TGTGCCAGCAGCCGCTTTGGAAACACCATATATTTT
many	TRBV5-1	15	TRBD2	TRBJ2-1	CASSWGDLRENQQFF	TGCGCCAGCAGCTGGGGGGACTTGCGGGAGAATCAGCAGTTCTTC
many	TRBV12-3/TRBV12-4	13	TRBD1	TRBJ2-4	CASTLGQKNIQYF	TGTGCCAGCACCCTGGGACAGAAAAACATTCAGTACTTC
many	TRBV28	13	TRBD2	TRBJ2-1	CASSLGLAGEQFF	TGTGCCAGCAGTTTAGGGCTAGCGGGGGAGCAGTTCTTC
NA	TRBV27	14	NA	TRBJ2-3	CASSFSFGADTQYF	TGTGCCAGCAGTTTCAGTTTCGGGGCGGATACGCAGTATTTT
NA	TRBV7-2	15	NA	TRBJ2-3	CASSSEVVDTDTQYF	TGTGCCAGCAGCTCCGAGGTGGTTGACACAGATACGCAGTATTTT
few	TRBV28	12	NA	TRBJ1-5	CASSTHLQPQHF	TGTGCCAGCAGTACTCATCTTCAGCCCCAGCATTTT
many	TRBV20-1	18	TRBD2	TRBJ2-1	CSARVVAGGPGNYNEQFF	TGCAGTGCTAGAGTCGTAGCGGGGGGACCCGGAAACTACAATGAGCAGTTCTTC
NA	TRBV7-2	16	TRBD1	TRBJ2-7	CASSLAGTGTTYEQYF	TGTGCCAGCAGCTTAGCCGGGACAGGAACTACCTACGAGCAGTACTTC
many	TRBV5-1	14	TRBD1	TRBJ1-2	CASNAGQAMYGYTF	TGCGCCAGCAACGCCGGACAGGCGATGTATGGCTACACCTTC
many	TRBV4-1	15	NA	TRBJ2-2	CASSLERANTGELFF	TGCGCCAGCAGCCTAGAACGGGCGAACACCGGGGAGCTGTTTTTT
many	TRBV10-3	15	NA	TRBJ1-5	CAISESMGVGQPQHF	TGTGCCATCAGTGAGTCGATGGGGGTCGGTCAGCCCCAGCATTTT
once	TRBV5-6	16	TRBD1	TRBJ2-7	CASSFPHRGDSYEQYF	TGTGCCAGCAGCTTTCCCCACAGGGGCGATTCCTACGAGCAGTACTTC
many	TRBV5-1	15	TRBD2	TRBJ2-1	CASSLNGGRNNEQFF	TGCGCCAGCAGCTTGAATGGCGGGAGAAACAATGAGCAGTTCTTC
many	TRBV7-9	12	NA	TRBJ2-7	CASSLVAYEQYF	TGTGCCAGCAGCTTAGTCGCCTACGAGCAGTACTTC
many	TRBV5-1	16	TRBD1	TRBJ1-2	CASSLGQGAIGYGYTF	TGCGCCAGCAGCTTGGGACAGGGGGCGATCGGCTATGGCTACACCTTC
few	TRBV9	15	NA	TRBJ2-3	CASSVVGGPTDTQYF	TGTGCCAGCAGCGTAGTTGGGGGGCCCACAGATACGCAGTATTTT
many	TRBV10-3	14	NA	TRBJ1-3	CAIRGTADRDTIYF	TGTGCCATCCGGGGGACGGCCGATCGGGACACCATATATTTT
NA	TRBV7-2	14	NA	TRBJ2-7	CASTQGPYYGEQYF	TGTGCCAGCACCCAGGGACCGTACTACGGGGAGCAGTACTTC
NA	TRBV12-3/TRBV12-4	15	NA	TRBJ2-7	CASSTRWGATDEQYF	TGTGCCAGCAGTACCCGTTGGGGGGCTACGGACGAGCAGTACTTC
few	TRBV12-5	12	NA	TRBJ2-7	CASGVYGYEQYF	TGTGCTAGTGGCGTTTATGGGTACGAGCAGTACTTC
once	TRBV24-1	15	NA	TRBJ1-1	CATSEDGQDNTEAFF	TGTGCCACCAGTGAAGACGGACAAGACAACACTGAAGCTTTCTTT